The clone carrying this TCR beta chain was observed many times. Its target is not known. The record originates from a study of T cells in Graves' hyperthyroidism and ophthalmopathy. Findings of the study overall: Within blood appeared most thyroid clonotypes that had expanded above 0.001. Ophthalmopathy was separated from stable hyperthyroidism by a 13 V-J model.

TCR beta CDR3 sequences were amplified from RNA transcripts. Primed by the HTBI set, a first-round RT-PCR was run on the TCR CDR3. A single record per CDR3 protein comes from TCRdb applying MiXCR to the multiplex PCR reads. Of approximately 420,000 distinct CDR3 sequences in the sample, 15% were seen once. Uncontrolled infection, other autoimmune disease, pregnancy or lactation barred patients from enrollment. Fresh peripheral blood, about 10 ml of it, supplied the PBMCs. The specimen was blood. This clonotype originated in a woman in her twenties or thirties with Graves' hyperthyroidism.

The CDR3 sequence is CASSPRTNTGELFF. The CDR3 coding sequence is TGTGCCAGCAGCCCAAGAACCAACACCGGGGAGCTGTTTTTT. The chain recombines TRBV7-2 with TRBJ2-2; the D is unclear. The V and J ends lost 5 bases and 2 bases respectively, with 9 bases between them. This CDR3 is 14 amino acids long. The germline gives CDR1 SGHTA, CDR2 FQGNSA. Complete variable domain (other parts from reference TRBV7-2 and TRBJ2-2): GAGVSQSPSNKVTEKGKDVELRCDPISGHTALYWYRQSLGQGLEFLIYFQGNSAPDKSGLPSDRFSAERTGGSVSTLTIQRTQQEDSAVYLCASSPRTNTGELFFGEGSRLTVL.